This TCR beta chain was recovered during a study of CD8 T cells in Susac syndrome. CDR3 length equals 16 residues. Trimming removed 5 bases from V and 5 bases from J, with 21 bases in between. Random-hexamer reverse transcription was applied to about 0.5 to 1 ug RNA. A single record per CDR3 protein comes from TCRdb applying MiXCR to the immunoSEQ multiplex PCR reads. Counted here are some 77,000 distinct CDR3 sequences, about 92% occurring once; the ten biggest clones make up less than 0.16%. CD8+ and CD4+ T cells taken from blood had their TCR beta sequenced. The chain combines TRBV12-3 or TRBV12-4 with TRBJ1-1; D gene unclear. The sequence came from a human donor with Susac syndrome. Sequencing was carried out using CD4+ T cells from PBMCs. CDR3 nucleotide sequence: TGTGCCAGCAGTCCCCTATTGGACCTCACCGGGACTGAAGCTTTCTTT. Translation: CASSPLLDLTGTEAFF.